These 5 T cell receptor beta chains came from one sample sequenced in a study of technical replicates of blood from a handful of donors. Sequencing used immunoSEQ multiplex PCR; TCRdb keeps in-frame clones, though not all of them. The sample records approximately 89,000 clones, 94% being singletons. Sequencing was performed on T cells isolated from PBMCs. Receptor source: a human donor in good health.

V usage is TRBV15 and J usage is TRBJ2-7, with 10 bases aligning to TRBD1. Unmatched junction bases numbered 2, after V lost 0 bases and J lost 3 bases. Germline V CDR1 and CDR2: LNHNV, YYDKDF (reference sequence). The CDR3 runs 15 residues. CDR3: CATSREGQGFYEQYF. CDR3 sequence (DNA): TGTGCCACCAGCAGAGAGGGACAGGGGTTCTACGAGCAGTACTTC.

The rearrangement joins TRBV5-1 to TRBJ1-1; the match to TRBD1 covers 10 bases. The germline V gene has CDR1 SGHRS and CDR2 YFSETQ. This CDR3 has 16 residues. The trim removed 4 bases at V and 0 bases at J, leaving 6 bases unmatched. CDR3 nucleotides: TGCGCCAGCAGCCAGGGACAGGGGTCCATGAACACTGAAGCTTTCTTT. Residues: CASSQGQGSMNTEAFF. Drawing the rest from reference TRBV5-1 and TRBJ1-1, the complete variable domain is KAGVTQTPRYLIKTRGQQVTLSCSPISGHRSVSWYQQTPGQGLQFLFEYFSETQRNKGNFPGRFSGRQFSNSRSEMNVSTLELGDSALYLCASSQGQGSMNTEAFFGQGTRLTVV.

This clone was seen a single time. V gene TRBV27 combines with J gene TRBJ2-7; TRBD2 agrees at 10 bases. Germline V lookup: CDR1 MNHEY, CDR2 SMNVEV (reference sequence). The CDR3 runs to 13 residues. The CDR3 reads CTTSGTLSYEQYF. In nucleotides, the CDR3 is TGTACCACTAGCGGGACCCTCTCGTACGAGCAGTACTTC.

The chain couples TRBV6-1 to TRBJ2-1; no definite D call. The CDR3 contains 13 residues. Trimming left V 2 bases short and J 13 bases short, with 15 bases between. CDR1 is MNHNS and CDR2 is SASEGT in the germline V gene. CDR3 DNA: TGTGCCAGCAGTGAAACCCTTCTATCCTACCAGTTCTTC. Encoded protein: CASSETLLSYQFF.

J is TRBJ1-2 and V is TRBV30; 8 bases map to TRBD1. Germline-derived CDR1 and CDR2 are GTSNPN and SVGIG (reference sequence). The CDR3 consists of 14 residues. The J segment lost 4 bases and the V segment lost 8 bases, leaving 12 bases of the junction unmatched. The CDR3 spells CAGRGLGAGYGYTF. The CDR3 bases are TGTGCCGGCAGGGGGCTAGGGGCAGGCTATGGCTACACCTTC.